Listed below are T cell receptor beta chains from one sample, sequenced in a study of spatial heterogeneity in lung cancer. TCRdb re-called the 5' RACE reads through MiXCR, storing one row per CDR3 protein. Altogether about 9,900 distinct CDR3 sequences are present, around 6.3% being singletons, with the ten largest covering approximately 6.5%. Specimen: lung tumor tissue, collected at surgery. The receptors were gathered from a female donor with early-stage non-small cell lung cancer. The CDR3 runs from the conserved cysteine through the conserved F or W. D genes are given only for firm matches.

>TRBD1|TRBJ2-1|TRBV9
CASSGGTGAYNEQFF
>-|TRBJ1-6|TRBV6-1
CASIPQGLVTLHF
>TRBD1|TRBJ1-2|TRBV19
CASSIISAGGQRSGYTF
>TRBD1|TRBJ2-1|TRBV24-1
CATSDDRVRNEQFF
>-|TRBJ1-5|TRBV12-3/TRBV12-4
CASSSEGFEGQPQHF
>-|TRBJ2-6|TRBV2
CAIKAVSGANVLTF
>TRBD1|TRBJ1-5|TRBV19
CASGPGQGRSNQPQHF
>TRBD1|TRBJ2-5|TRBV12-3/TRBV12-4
CASRVRDRETQYF
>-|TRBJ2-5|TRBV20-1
CSASLGADQETQYF
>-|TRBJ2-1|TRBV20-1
CSASRVVGLNEQFF
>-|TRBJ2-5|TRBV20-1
CRLQGLGYRETQYF
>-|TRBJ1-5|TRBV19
CASDTGGAGRQPQHF
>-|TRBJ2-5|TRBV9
CASSARASPETQYF
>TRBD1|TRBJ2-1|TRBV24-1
CATSDTTGESYNEQFF
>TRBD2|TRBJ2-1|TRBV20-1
CSARGLNYNEQFF
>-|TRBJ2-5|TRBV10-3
CAISGGWGDGETQYF
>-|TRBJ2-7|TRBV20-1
CSARPRVLNSYEQYF
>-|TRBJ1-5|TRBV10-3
CAISEGQRGNQPQHF
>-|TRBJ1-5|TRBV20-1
CSARDSGAGQPQHF
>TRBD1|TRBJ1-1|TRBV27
CASKMNRGHRGTEAFF
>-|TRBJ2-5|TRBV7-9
CASSYVGPRGETQYF
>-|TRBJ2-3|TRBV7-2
CASSPPPGTDTQYF
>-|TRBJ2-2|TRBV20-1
CSAKKGGGPTGELFF
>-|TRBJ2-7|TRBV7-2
CASSYDRYGEQYF
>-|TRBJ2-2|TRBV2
CASSEARLGNTGELFF
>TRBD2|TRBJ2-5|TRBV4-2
CASSQEAPGAGSRRTQYF